Sequencing of this TCR beta chain was carried out in a study of Graves' ophthalmopathy and Graves' hyperthyroidism listed by TCRdb under 2018. Context from the whole study: Peripheral blood was collected at initial diagnosis, prior to any treatment. To tell Graves' ophthalmopathy apart from Graves' hyperthyroidism, and to predict which patients would progress to ophthalmopathy, the study relied on TCR beta repertoire signatures. In total, 120 to 150 blood samples were TCR-sequenced: around 42 ophthalmopathy, roughly 80 hyperthyroidism and some 17 hyperthyroidism-to-ophthalmopathy patients. To explore V-J signatures that separate ophthalmopathy from hyperthyroidism, a discovery set of about a hundred patients was enrolled, consisting of more than 40 with ophthalmopathy and around 57 with stable hyperthyroidism. The independent validation cohort included roughly 19 hyperthyroidism patients plus 17 patients who later progressed from hyperthyroidism to ophthalmopathy. T-cell repertoires of thyroid tissue and blood were compared in about 6 hyperthyroidism patients. Following sampling, methimazole starting at 30 mg daily was administered to hyperthyroidism patients, and high-dose intravenous methylprednisolone was administered to ophthalmopathy patients. The 90 to 100 discovery patients were randomly split 7:3 into training and test sets.

General findings and caveats noted by the study authors: In cross-validation, the 13-signature model distinguished ophthalmopathy from stable hyperthyroidism with nearly 90% sensitivity and around 81% specificity, while in the test set the corresponding values were about 80% and 75%. Among expanded thyroid clonotypes with frequency above 0.001, most also showed up in blood, which suggests that blood repertoires may reflect the thyroid immune response. In validation, the model predicted ophthalmopathy progression with more than 70% sensitivity and 72.22% specificity; 12 predicted patients were CT-confirmed with GO in a median of about 7.1 months. No statistical method was used to predetermine the sample size, and group allocation was not hidden from the investigators.

For repertoire sequencing, the TCR beta CDR3 regions were amplified from RNA transcripts. The first round of RT-PCR was done with HTBI primers and the Qiagen OneStep RT-PCR kit, and was followed by a second round of multiplex PCR, then size selection and purification. Libraries were sequenced paired-end with 100 bp reads on an Illumina HiSeq2000. The authors' analysis ran thus. SOAPnuke was used for read processing, and reads with adapters, uncalled bases, a mean Phred below 15, or no exact constant-primer or identifier match were discarded. COPE v1.2.5 was used to merge the high-quality paired reads. Each unique nucleotide sequence was defined as a clonotype, and clonotypes were aligned to IMGT TRB V, D and J references with MiTCR v1.1. The analysis was limited to V-J combinations with a frequency above 0.0001, which together covered approximately 99% of the repertoires. For each V-J combination, a TCR clonal expansion and chaos score was defined as F50 clonal expansion divided by the chaos observed in the TCRdist matrix. Welch's t-statistics and random forest were used to reduce the features to 10 to 15 V-J combinations, which were then used as input to a naive Bayes classifier. The similarity between thyroid and blood repertoires was quantified using the Morisita-Horn index. TCRdb's own reprocessing of the public reads used fastp at Q25 and MiXCR and kept productive beta chains. Rows are combined by CDR3 protein, so each entry shows the most common genes and DNA. TCRdb's processing, not the authors', yielded these V and J calls. Here the sample has 220,000 or so distinct CDR3 sequences; roughly a fifth occur a single time. Approximately 40% of the sample comes from the top ten.

Trimming costs V 7 bases and J 2 bases, and their ends lie 6 bases apart. As encoded in the germline V gene, CDR1 is MNHNS while CDR2 is SASEGT. Measured from the cysteine to the phenylalanine, the CDR3 is 12 residues long. Only CDR3 DNA remains: 36 bases, in frame from the first base. Patients with ophthalmopathy had moderately to severely active disease, with a Clinical Activity Score of 3 or more, a NOSPECS grade of 4 or more, and a disease duration of less than 3 months. Patients with other autoimmune diseases, uncontrolled infections, pregnancy or lactation were excluded from the study. Diagnosis was based on clinical symptoms, serum thyroxine, TRAb, thyroid ultrasound and orbital computed tomography. PBMCs were isolated from about 10 ml of fresh peripheral blood by Ficoll-Paque density gradient centrifugation. Total RNA was extracted with Trizol reagent and quality-checked on an Agilent 2100 Bioanalyzer.

This clonotype was recorded many times. The antigen it binds to is not known. Per-base qualities were not stored, and no clone one base away is much larger. The chain uses TRBV6-1 and TRBJ1-5, with the D gene too uncertain to name. The TCR originated in a woman aged 45-65 years with Graves' ophthalmopathy. Donor details come from another sample of the same person, matched by shared clones. The source material was peripheral blood. The DNA is TGTGCCAGCAAGGGAGGCAATCAGCCCCAGCATTTT. Its protein product is CASKGGNQPQHF.